The clone carrying this T cell receptor (beta chain) was seen repeatedly, ten times or more. The antigen is undetermined. This sample was included in a study of human T cells and chemical hapten exposure. Study-level information: Patients, predominantly female, presented with alopecia areata, totalis or universalis.

Whole-study findings and limits: TCRs above 1 in 1000 frequency did not change with DPC sensitization.

TCRdb re-called the RACE reads through MiXCR, storing one row per CDR3 protein. Here the sample spans tens of thousands of distinct CDR3 sequences, roughly a tenth being singletons. Stated time point: patch test 2, 6 weeks after DPC sensitization. Regarding treatment: therapeutic diphenylcyclopropenone sensitization with weekly scalp DPC. V was clipped by 1 base and J by 8 bases, with 18 bases between them. Germline V gene data show CDR1 as SGDLS and CDR2 as YYNGEE. The CDR3 covers 15 residues. This sequence was found in a woman in her 50s with alopecia areata. Some clones in this sample may be carry-over from other donors' samples. Sequences were derived from whole blood, sampled in connection with sensitization to the hapten diphenylcyclopropenone (DPC). This chain connects TRBV9 to TRBJ1-1, with a weak D call TRBD1 (5 bases). CDR3 in amino acids: CASSVQGREGSEAFF. CDR3 nucleotide sequence: TGTGCCAGCAGCGTACAGGGTCGAGAGGGGTCCGAAGCTTTCTTT.